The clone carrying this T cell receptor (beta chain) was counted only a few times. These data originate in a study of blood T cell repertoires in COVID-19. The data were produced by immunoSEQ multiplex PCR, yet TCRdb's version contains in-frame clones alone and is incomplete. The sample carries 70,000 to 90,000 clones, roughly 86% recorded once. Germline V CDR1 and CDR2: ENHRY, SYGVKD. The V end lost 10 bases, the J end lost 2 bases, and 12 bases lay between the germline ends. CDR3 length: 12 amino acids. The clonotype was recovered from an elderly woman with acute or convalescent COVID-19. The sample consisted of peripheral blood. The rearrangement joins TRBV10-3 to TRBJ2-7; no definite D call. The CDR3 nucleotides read TGTGCCACCAGCACAGTTGCCTACGAGCAGTACTTC. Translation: CATSTVAYEQYF.